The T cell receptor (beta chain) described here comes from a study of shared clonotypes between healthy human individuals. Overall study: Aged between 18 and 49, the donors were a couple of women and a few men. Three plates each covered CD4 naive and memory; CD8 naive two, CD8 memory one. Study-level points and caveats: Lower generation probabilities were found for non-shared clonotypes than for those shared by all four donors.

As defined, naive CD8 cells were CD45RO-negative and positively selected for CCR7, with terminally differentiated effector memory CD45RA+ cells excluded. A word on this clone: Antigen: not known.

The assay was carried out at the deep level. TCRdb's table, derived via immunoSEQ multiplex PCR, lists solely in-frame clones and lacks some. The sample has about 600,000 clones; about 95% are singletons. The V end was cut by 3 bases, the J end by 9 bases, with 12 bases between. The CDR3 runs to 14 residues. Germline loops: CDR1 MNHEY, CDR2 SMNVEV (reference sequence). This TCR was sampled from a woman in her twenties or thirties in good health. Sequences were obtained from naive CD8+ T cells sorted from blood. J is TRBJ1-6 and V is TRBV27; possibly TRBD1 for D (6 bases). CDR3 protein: CASSFQGSSSPLHF. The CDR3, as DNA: TGTGCCAGCAGTTTTCAGGGGTCGAGTTCACCCCTCCACTTT.